The clone carrying this TCR beta chain appeared a few times. Antigen: not known. The data belong to a study of identical twins. TCRdb ran MiXCR on the 5' RACE reads and lists one entry per CDR3 protein. The data contain 300,000 to 350,000 distinct CDR3 sequences, roughly an eighth of them seen just once; the ten biggest clones take up more than 6%. General study points: Instead of following the same donors, the conclusions were based on cross-sectional statistical analysis. Low generation probability was overrepresented in out-of-frame alpha sequences shared by twins.

The same specimen was also included in a second study, on yellow fever vaccine responses in identical twins.

This sequence was found in a woman between 18 and 29 years old in good health. Sequencing was carried out using CD8+ T cells sorted from blood.

In DNA, the CDR3 is TGTGCCAGCAGCTTCTATGGAGGGAAGGGAGGCAATGAGCAGTTCTTC. It codes for CASSFYGGKGGNEQFF. The chain combines TRBV5-8 with TRBJ2-1; TRBD2 might be the D (6 bases). Germline-derived CDR1 and CDR2 are SGHTS and YDEGEE. The CDR3 is made up of 16 amino acids. With 2 bases removed from V and 6 bases from J, the gap between germline ends came to 18 bases.